These 26 T cell receptor beta chains came from one sample sequenced in a study of T cell responses to AZD1222 COVID-19 vaccine. Libraries were prepared by immunoSEQ multiplex PCR; TCRdb keeps only in-frame clonotypes and omits some of them. The sample carries 95,000 to 130,000 clones, approximately 90% recorded once. Sequencing was performed on peripheral blood, taken 28 days after the second AZD1222 dose. These TCRs come from an adult who received the AZD1222 COVID-19 vaccine.

The chain links TRBV7-9 to TRBJ1-6; the match to TRBD1 covers 8 bases. CDR3 size: 13 residues. CDR1 and CDR2 (germline): SEHNR, FQNEAQ (reference sequence). Unmatched junction bases numbered 4, after V lost 7 bases and J lost 8 bases. The CDR3 DNA reads TGTGCCAGCACCGGACAGGGATATTCACCCCTCCACTTT. Protein product: CASTGQGYSPLHF. Full variable domain (missing parts from reference TRBV7-9 and TRBJ1-6): DTGVSQNPRHKITKRGQNVTFRCDPISEHNRLYWYRQTLGQGPEFLTYFQNEAQLEKSRLLSDRFSAERPKGSFSTLEIQRTEQGDSAMYLCASTGQGYSPLHFGNGTRLTVT.

CDR3 nucleotides: TGCAGCGTCCCTCTAGCGCTCTCTCAGGAAACCTACGAGCAGTACTTC. It is translated as CSVPLALSQETYEQYF. This chain uses TRBV29-1 with TRBJ2-7; possible D gene TRBD2, 6 bases. V was shortened by 6 bases and J by 2 bases, with 23 bases between the two germline ends. This CDR3 spans 16 amino acids. Germline V lookup: CDR1 SQVTM, CDR2 ANQGSEA.

The chain uses TRBV2 and TRBJ1-5; D gene ambiguous. Germline lookup yields CDR1 SNHLY and CDR2 FYNNEI. Trimming left V 8 bases short and J 2 bases short, with 16 bases between. The CDR3 consists of 15 residues. CDR3 DNA sequence: TGTGCCAGCGGGCAAGGTTTATCGGGCAATCAGCCCCAGCATTTT. This codes for CASGQGLSGNQPQHF. The entire variable domain, with the rest obtained from reference TRBV2 and TRBJ1-5, is as follows: EPEVTQTPSHQVTQMGQEVILRCVPISNHLYFYWYRQILGQKVEFLVSFYNNEISEKSEIFDDQFSVERPDGSNFTLKIRSTKLEDSAMYFCASGQGLSGNQPQHFGDGTRLSIL.

The chain employs TRBV10-1 and TRBJ2-7, with D perhaps matching TRBD1 or TRBD2 (5 bases each). V dropped 0 bases and J dropped 4 bases, with 19 bases sitting between them. The CDR3 totals 17 residues. The germline V gene encodes CDR1 WNHNN and CDR2 SYGVQD (reference sequence). CDR3 nucleotides: TGCGCCAGCAGTGAGTCAGCTCAGGGAGCAAGAGGATACGAGCAGTACTTC. It encodes CASSESAQGARGYEQYF.

The CDR3 nucleotides read TGTGCCAGCAGCCCGCTAGCGGGAGACCGGAACTACAATGAGCAGTTCTTC. This translates into CASSPLAGDRNYNEQFF. The J gene is TRBJ2-1, the V gene TRBV7-3; TRBD2 matches 10 bases. Per germline, CDR1 SGHTA and CDR2 FQGTGA. The J segment lost 3 bases and the V segment lost 5 bases, leaving 10 bases of the junction unmatched. The CDR3 totals 17 residues.

The chain couples TRBV6-5 to TRBJ2-1; 7 nucleotides line up with TRBD1. V shed 10 bases, J shed 4 bases, and the junction held 10 bases outside the gene matches. Germline V gene lookup returns CDR1 MNHEY and CDR2 SVGAGI. The CDR3 contains 14 residues. Written as DNA, the CDR3 is TGTGCCACCTCGGGACAGCGACTTTACAATGAGCAGTTCTTC. Translated: CATSGQRLYNEQFF.

V and J are TRBV18 and TRBJ2-3; no clear D. V was pared by 3 bases and J by 2 bases, with 6 bases between. Per the germline V gene, CDR1 is KGHSH and CDR2 is LQKENI. The CDR3 runs 13 residues. CDR3 sequence reads: CASSPTDTDTQYF. CDR3 DNA sequence: TGTGCCAGCTCACCTACAGACACAGATACGCAGTATTTT.

The CDR3: CASSLAPLTDQPQHF. CDR3 nucleotides: TGTGCCAGCAGCTTAGCCCCCCTGACTGATCAGCCCCAGCATTTT. The chain joins TRBV7-2 to TRBJ1-5; D gene uncertain. The CDR3 totals 15 residues. Germline values: CDR1 SGHTA, CDR2 FQGNSA. Trimming took off 0 bases at V and 5 bases at J, with 11 bases between the two ends.

The V and J genes are TRBV5-1 and TRBJ2-1; D is unclear. V lost 4 bases, J lost 9 bases, and 8 bases lay in between. Germline V CDR1 and CDR2: SGHRS, YFSETQ. This CDR3 has 11 amino acids. The CDR3 here is CASSQYVEQFF. The CDR3 DNA is TGCGCCAGCAGCCAATATGTTGAGCAGTTCTTC.

The genes are TRBV6-5 and TRBJ2-7; D gene unclear. The V gene's germline CDR1 is MNHEY and CDR2 SVGAGI. This CDR3 has 13 amino acids. Trimming shortened V by 9 bases and J by 0 bases, and 12 bases separated the two germline ends. The CDR3 loop is CASSRSDSYEQYF. The CDR3, as DNA: TGTGCCAGTTCCCGAAGCGACTCCTACGAGCAGTACTTC.

CDR3 sequence (DNA): TGTGCCAGCGGCGCCCGGACAGGGGCCACCCATAGGTATGGCTACACCTTC. Amino acids: CASGARTGATHRYGYTF. V and J are TRBV27 and TRBJ1-2, with TRBD1 matching 9 bases. The V gene end was trimmed by 8 bases and the J gene end by 5 bases; junction bases not matched to a gene: 18. Per germline, CDR1 MNHEY and CDR2 SMNVEV (reference sequence). The CDR3 has 17 amino acids.

V and J are TRBV6-6 and TRBJ2-7; D not resolved. Germline V gene data show CDR1 as MNHNY and CDR2 as SVGAGI (reference sequence). Trimming pared 0 bases from V and 6 bases from J, leaving 3 bases between. The CDR3 is 11 residues long. In nucleotides, the CDR3 is TGTGCCAGCAGTTACTCTTTCGAGCAGTACTTC. Its protein is CASSYSFEQYF.

CDR3 nucleotide sequence: TGCGCCAGCAGGACCTCCCCAGGCCACGAGCAGTACTTC. Protein sequence: CASRTSPGHEQYF. The rearrangement uses TRBV5-1 and TRBJ2-7; no definite D call. Germline values: CDR1 SGHRS, CDR2 YFSETQ. The CDR3 totals 13 residues. Trimming removed 5 bases at V and 5 bases at J, with 14 bases between.

V usage is TRBV18 and J usage is TRBJ1-1, with 7 positions matching TRBD1. The CDR3 runs to 13 residues. CDR1 is KGHSH and CDR2 is LQKENI in the germline V gene. V shed 0 bases and J 10 bases; nucleotides not matched to a gene: 5. The CDR3 loop reads CASSPPRGGSAFF. In nucleotides, the CDR3 is TGTGCCAGCTCACCACCCAGGGGGGGATCAGCTTTCTTT.

The chain recombines TRBV24-1 with TRBJ2-5; 10 positions match TRBD1. The CDR3 sequence is 15 residues long. Germline-derived CDR1 and CDR2 are KGHDR and SFDVKD. Losses at the gene ends were 5 bases for V and 4 bases for J; bases not matched to a gene: 6. The CDR3 protein is CATSALTGGGETQYF. The CDR3 nucleotides are TGTGCCACCAGTGCCCTGACAGGGGGCGGAGAGACCCAGTACTTC.

This chain links TRBV6-6 with TRBJ1-6; no firm D call. Trimming took off 6 bases at V and 3 bases at J, with 12 bases between the two ends. CDR1 is MNHNY, CDR2 SVGAGI, per germline (reference sequence). There are 15 residues in the CDR3. CDR3 bases: TGTGCCAGCAGAGGAGGGAGTCTCTATAATTCACCCCTCCACTTT. Translating it yields CASRGGSLYNSPLHF.

The chain combines TRBV28 with TRBJ1-5, with a weak D call TRBD1 (5 bases). This CDR3 region has 15 residues. From germline, CDR1 is MDHEN and CDR2 SYDVKM. V was cut by 8 bases and J by 7 bases, with 21 bases left in between. The CDR3 protein is CASRHNRGGVQPQHF. CDR3 coding DNA: TGTGCCAGCCGCCACAATCGGGGGGGAGTACAGCCCCAGCATTTT.

This sequence joins TRBV24-1 and TRBJ1-2; D is uncertain. The CDR3 loop spans 12 amino acids. Germline V gene lookup returns CDR1 KGHDR and CDR2 SFDVKD. Trimming took 9 bases from V and 8 from J, leaving 15 bases between them. The CDR3 spells CATPLELGGYTF. DNA for the CDR3: TGTGCCACCCCCCTGGAGCTCGGGGGCTACACCTTC.

V gene TRBV4-2 combines with J gene TRBJ2-7, with D perhaps assigned TRBD1 or TRBD2 (5 bases each). The CDR3 has 15 residues. The germline V gene has CDR1 LGHNA and CDR2 YNFKEQ. Trimming stripped 3 bases from V and 0 bases from J, with 12 bases between. CDR3 region: CASSQRGDPSYEQYF. Written as DNA, the CDR3 is TGTGCCAGCAGCCAGAGAGGGGACCCCTCCTACGAGCAGTACTTC.

The V and J genes are TRBV7-9 and TRBJ1-1, with TRBD1 identical over 7 bases. The V gene end was trimmed by 3 bases and the J gene end by 2 bases; junction bases not matched to a gene: 6. Germline CDR1 is SEHNR and CDR2 is FQNEAQ (reference sequence). CDR3 length: 15 residues. CDR3 loop: CASSFGGTDNTEAFF. The CDR3 DNA sequence: TGTGCCAGCAGCTTCGGTGGGACAGATAACACTGAAGCTTTCTTT.

The CDR3 loop reads CASTPDSFYEQYF. The CDR3 coding sequence is TGTGCCAGCACCCCGGACAGTTTCTACGAGCAGTACTTC. The chain couples TRBV6-6 to TRBJ2-7; D perhaps matches TRBD1 (6 bases). Germline V gene sequence: CDR1 MNHNY, CDR2 SVGAGI (reference sequence). The CDR3 loop spans 13 amino acids. V was clipped by 7 bases and J by 3 bases, with 13 bases between them.

The chain couples TRBV7-6 to TRBJ1-1, with 9 bases fitting TRBD1. Germline V CDR1 and CDR2: SGHVS, FNYEAQ. The CDR3 runs 16 residues. V lost 1 base, J lost 6 bases, and 9 bases stayed unmatched. CDR3 in amino acids: CASSLGAGTGTSEAFF. The CDR3 DNA is TGTGCCAGCAGCTTAGGGGCCGGGACAGGGACGTCTGAAGCTTTCTTT.

The chain uses TRBV5-1 and TRBJ1-2, with D hard to call. CDR3 length: 11 amino acids. V was trimmed by 4 bases and J by 8 bases, leaving 9 bases between them. CDR1 SGHRS and CDR2 YFSETQ come from the germline V gene. The CDR3 reads CASSADAGYTF. The CDR3 DNA is TGCGCCAGCAGCGCGGATGCGGGCTACACCTTC.

Written as DNA, the CDR3 is TGTGCTAGTGGTTTGACGGCGGGGGGCGAGCAGTACTTC. Amino acid sequence: CASGLTAGGEQYF. V usage is TRBV12-5 and J usage is TRBJ2-7; 8 bases are shared with TRBD2. The CDR3 runs to 13 residues. From germline, CDR1 is LGHNT and CDR2 FRNRAP. The J segment lost 6 bases and the V segment lost 2 bases, leaving 3 bases of the junction unmatched.

The V call is TRBV6-5, the J call TRBJ2-1; TRBD2 matches at 10 bases. Germline CDR1 and CDR2: MNHEY and SVGAGI. The CDR3 loop spans 14 amino acids. Trimming took 6 bases from V and 9 from J; bases not matched to a gene: 8. CDR3 sequence: CASRRAGGPSEQFF. The CDR3 coding sequence is TGTGCCAGCAGAAGAGCGGGAGGGCCAAGTGAGCAGTTCTTC.

The CDR3 reads CASSAGWRGVNTEAFF. CDR3 bases: TGTGCCAGCAGCGCCGGCTGGAGAGGGGTGAACACTGAAGCTTTCTTT. This chain joins TRBV7-9 and TRBJ1-1; D may be TRBD1 (5 bases). The CDR3 totals 16 residues. Germline loops: CDR1 SEHNR, CDR2 FQNEAQ (reference sequence). Trimming pared 5 bases from V and 0 bases from J, leaving 16 bases between.